This T cell receptor (beta chain) stems from a study of CD8+ T cells in alopecia areata. As to treatment: oral pan-JAK inhibitor, 5-10 mg twice daily. Lesional scalp punch biopsies and peripheral blood were collected from alopecia areata patients. After isolation, RNA underwent reverse transcription to generate cDNA as the sequencing template. Clones were sequenced by immunoSEQ multiplex PCR, and TCRdb holds only the in-frame ones, with some missing. The data contain fewer than 150,000 clones, roughly four fifths of them singletons. V was pared by 1 base and J by 4 bases, with 12 bases between. The CDR3 covers 15 residues. Germline V CDR1 and CDR2: SNHLY, FYNNEI.

Sequenced here: CD8+ T cells sorted from blood, sampled at week 4, from a patient treated with tofacitinib. The TCR comes from a human donor with alopecia areata. The genes are TRBV2 and TRBJ2-3; D possibly corresponds to TRBD2 (6 bases). The CDR3 DNA sequence: TGTGCCAGCAGTGAAGGGACTACCGGCGCAGATACGCAGTATTTT. Its protein product is CASSEGTTGADTQYF.